One and the same sample provided the 18 T cell receptor beta chains below, sequenced in a study of graft-versus-host responses after intestinal transplantation. Stimulators, roughly 200,000 irradiated and violet-dye-labeled cells, were plated with roughly 200,000 CFSE-labeled responder cells. The repertoire was sequenced with immunoSEQ multiplex PCR; TCRdb's copy has only in-frame clones and lacks some. Of tens of thousands of clones listed, 25% to 35% are singletons. This sample comprised alloreactive CD8+ T cells from a mixed lymphocyte reaction culture, obtained before intestinal transplant. Subset here: CFSE-low proliferating T cells sorted from approximately 6-day pre-transplant mixed lymphocyte reaction (GvH or HvG direction). These receptor sequences come from a human patient who received an intestinal transplant.

The V call is TRBV6-5, the J call TRBJ1-5; D is uncertain. Trimming stripped 6 bases from V and 4 bases from J, with 10 bases between. Germline V gene data show CDR1 as MNHEY and CDR2 as SVGAGI. The CDR3 is made up of 13 amino acids. The CDR3 DNA reads as TGTGCCAGCAGCGGGATCGGGAATCAGCCCCAGCATTTT. This gives the protein CASSGIGNQPQHF.

The CDR3 DNA sequence: TGTGCCAGTAGTGGGGGACTAGCGGGAGTATTTCTATACGAGCAGTACTTC. It is translated as CASSGGLAGVFLYEQYF. The chain employs TRBV19 and TRBJ2-7, with 14 bases that match TRBD2. The ends lost 5 bases at V and 4 bases at J; junction bases unmatched: 10. Germline CDR1 reads LNHDA; CDR2 reads SQIVND (reference sequence). The CDR3 covers 17 residues.

V gene TRBV6-7 combines with J gene TRBJ2-7; 7 bases line up with TRBD1. TRBV6-7 falls under the ORF class, with uncertain function. The CDR3 loop spans 16 amino acids. V was pared by 1 base and J by 2 bases, with 8 bases of the junction left unmatched. The CDR3 DNA follows: TGTGCCAGCAGTTACTTTGGGACAGTAGGACCCTACGAGCAGTACTTC. It yields the protein CASSYFGTVGPYEQYF.

The chain is built from TRBV27 and TRBJ2-2; TRBD1 is a possible D gene (6 bases). V lost 2 bases and J lost 4, with 17 bases in between. CDR3 length equals 17 residues. Looked up from germline, CDR1 is MNHEY and CDR2 is SMNVEV (reference sequence). CDR3 sequence: CASSLLYPTGPTGELFF. CDR3 DNA: TGTGCCAGCAGTTTACTCTATCCCACAGGGCCCACCGGGGAGCTGTTTTTT.

A remark on this clone: A read error may account for a junction end that differs from germline. The V and J genes are TRBV29-1 and TRBJ2-1, with D possibly TRBD1 on 7 matching bases. This CDR3 comprises 14 residues. Germline CDR1 and CDR2: SQVTM and ANQGSEA. CDR3 coding DNA: TGCAGCGTGGAAGCGGAGGGGGCTCGGAATGAGCAGTTCTTC. This sequence encodes CSVEAEGARNEQFF.

The V and J genes are TRBV11-2 and TRBJ2-1; maybe TRBD2 (5 bases). CDR1 is SGHAT and CDR2 is FQNNGV in the germline V gene. The V gene lost 2 bases and the J gene lost 15 bases, with 17 bases spanning the gap. This CDR3 comprises 13 residues. For the CDR3, the DNA is TGTGCCAGCAGCTTACTAGCCTTGGAACGCCTGTTCTTC. Protein sequence: CASSLLALERLFF.

This chain connects TRBV12-5 to TRBJ1-1; D may be TRBD1 (5 bases). Germline CDR1 reads LGHNT; CDR2 reads FRNRAP. Trimming removed 0 bases at V and 3 bases at J, with 8 bases between. CDR3 length: 14 residues. CDR3 nucleotide sequence: TGTGCTAGTGGTTTGGTACCCAGGGACACTGAAGCTTTCTTT. Its protein is CASGLVPRDTEAFF.

The chain employs TRBV5-1 and TRBJ2-2; D possibly uses TRBD1 or TRBD2 (5 bases each). Germline assignment: CDR1 SGHRS and CDR2 YFSETQ. The CDR3 consists of 15 residues. Between the trimmed V and J ends, which lost 0 bases and 6 bases, there was a span of 12 bases. The CDR3 nucleotides are TGCGCCAGCAGCTTGGGGGACCTAGCTCCCGGGGAGCTGTTTTTT. The encoded protein is CASSLGDLAPGELFF.

V usage is TRBV13 and J usage is TRBJ2-3; D not resolved. V was clipped by 4 bases and J by 5 bases, with 7 bases between them. This CDR3 comprises 12 residues. Germline CDR1 PRHDT, CDR2 FYEKMQ (reference sequence). CDR3 sequence (DNA): TGTGCCAGCAGCTCCGCAAGAGATACGCAGTATTTT. The encoded protein is CASSSARDTQYF.

In this sample, this clone turned up a few times. V is TRBV30 and J is TRBJ1-6, with D possibly being TRBD1 (5 bases). This CDR3 has 14 residues. The germline V gene has CDR1 GTSNPN and CDR2 SVGIG (reference sequence). Trimming removed 2 bases at V and 7 bases at J, with 12 bases between. CDR3 nucleotide sequence: TGTGCCTGGAGTTGGGGAGGGGCCAATTCACCCCTCCACTTT. Translated: CAWSWGGANSPLHF.

This chain joins TRBV7-2 and TRBJ2-3, with D tentatively TRBD2 (5 bases). Deletions cut 7 bases from V and 0 bases from J, with 11 bases between. Per the germline V gene, CDR1 is SGHTA and CDR2 is FQGNSA. This CDR3 region has 14 residues. The CDR3 DNA is TGTGCCAGCAACGGGTGGACTAGCACAGATACGCAGTATTTT. Protein sequence: CASNGWTSTDTQYF.

This clone was seen only a few times. This sequence joins TRBV11-2 and TRBJ2-7; 7 bases are shared with TRBD1. With V trimmed by 5 bases and J by 1 base, 2 bases remained unmatched. The germline gives CDR1 SGHAT, CDR2 FQNNGV. The CDR3 covers 13 residues. Written as DNA, the CDR3 is TGTGCCAGCAGCCCGACAGGGTCCTACGAGCAGTACTTC. Translated, it gives CASSPTGSYEQYF.

The chain recombines TRBV6-6 with TRBJ1-1; D gene unclear. V lost 4 bases and J 3 bases, leaving 9 bases between the germline ends. The CDR3 runs 13 residues. Germline V gene data show CDR1 as MNHNY and CDR2 as SVGAGI (reference sequence). CDR3: CASSLTAYTEAFF. CDR3 in DNA: TGTGCCAGCAGTTTAACAGCGTACACTGAAGCTTTCTTT.

The chain couples TRBV5-6 to TRBJ2-7; D is possibly TRBD2 (5 bases). The germline V and J ends were trimmed by 3 bases and 2 bases, with 15 bases remaining between them. Per germline, CDR1 SGHDT and CDR2 YYEEEE. The CDR3 contains 15 residues. The CDR3: CASSWASGVAYEQYF. CDR3 DNA sequence: TGTGCCAGCAGCTGGGCCTCCGGGGTTGCCTACGAGCAGTACTTC. Full variable domain (remainder filled in from reference TRBV5-6 and TRBJ2-7): DAGVTQSPTHLIKTRGQQVTLRCSPKSGHDTVSWYQQALGQGPQFIFQYYEEEERQRGNFPDRFSGHQFPNYSSELNVNALLLGDSALYLCASSWASGVAYEQYFGPGTRLTVT.

The V and J genes are TRBV20-1 and TRBJ2-1; no definite D call. The CDR3 sequence is 11 residues long. Germline V CDR1 and CDR2: DFQATT, SNEGSKA (reference sequence). The CDR3 here is CSPSLLNEQFF. In DNA, the CDR3 is TGCAGCCCCTCACTCCTCAATGAGCAGTTCTTC.

The table lists this clone with a few counts. This rearrangement joins TRBV9 to TRBJ1-2, with a possible D match to TRBD1 (5 bases). Germline CDR1 reads SGDLS; CDR2 reads YYNGEE. The ends were cut back, 0 bases at V and 6 bases at J, with 9 bases in the middle. The CDR3 consists of 13 residues. CDR3 nucleotide sequence: TGTGCCAGCAGCGTAGGGCAGGGTAATGGCTACACCTTC. It translates to CASSVGQGNGYTF.

The V and J genes are TRBV6-6 and TRBJ2-3; 9 bases match TRBD1. J lost 5 bases, V lost 5 bases, and 8 bases had no gene match. In germline, CDR1 is MNHNY, CDR2 SVGAGI (reference sequence). The CDR3 contains 15 residues. In DNA, the CDR3 is TGTGCCAGCAGTCAACCCGGGACAGGGAGAGATACGCAGTATTTT. Translated, it gives CASSQPGTGRDTQYF.

This clone has more than one count but fewer than ten. The gene calls are TRBV14 and TRBJ2-1; no firm D call. CDR1 and CDR2 (germline): SGHDN, FVKESK. Trimming shortened V by 1 base and J by 0 bases, and 10 bases separated the two germline ends. CDR3 size: 16 residues. CDR3 amino acids: CASSQVFRSSYNEQFF. CDR3 nucleotides: TGTGCCAGCAGCCAAGTCTTCCGGAGCTCCTACAATGAGCAGTTCTTC.